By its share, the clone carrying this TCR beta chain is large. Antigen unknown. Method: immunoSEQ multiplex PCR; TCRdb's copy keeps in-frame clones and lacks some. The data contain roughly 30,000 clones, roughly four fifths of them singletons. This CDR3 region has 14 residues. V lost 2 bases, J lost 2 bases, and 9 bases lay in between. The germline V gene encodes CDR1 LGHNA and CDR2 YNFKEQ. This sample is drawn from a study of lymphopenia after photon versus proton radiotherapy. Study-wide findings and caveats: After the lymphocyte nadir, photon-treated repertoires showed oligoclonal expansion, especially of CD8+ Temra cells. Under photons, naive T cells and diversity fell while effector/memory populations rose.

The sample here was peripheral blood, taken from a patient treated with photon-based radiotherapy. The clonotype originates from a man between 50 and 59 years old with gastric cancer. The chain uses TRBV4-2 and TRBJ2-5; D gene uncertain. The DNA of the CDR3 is TGTGCCAGCAGCCAATTATCCGGACAAGAGACCCAGTACTTC. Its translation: CASSQLSGQETQYF.